This entry is about one T cell receptor (beta chain). As yet, its antigen is unknown. Germline CDR1 and CDR2: SEHNR and FQNEAQ (reference sequence). The CDR3 consists of 13 residues. TCRdb re-analyzed the 5' RACE reads; it lists each CDR3 protein once, without DNA. Here the sample table reports more than 400,000 distinct CDR3 sequences. The data belong to a study of T cells expressing NK-cell markers. Regarding the study as a whole: Expanded NKG2C+ T cell clones were not confirmed as HCMV-specific.

The clonotype originates from a woman between 18 and 70 years old in good health. Sample: blood T cells: a sorted CD56 or NKG2C T cell subset, CD4+ or CD8+ T cells, or bulk PBMC T cells (not recorded which). The gene calls are TRBV7-9 and TRBJ1-1; TCRdb proposes TRBD1, but this gene call is untestable without DNA. The CDR3 sequence is CASSPRTGFEAFF.